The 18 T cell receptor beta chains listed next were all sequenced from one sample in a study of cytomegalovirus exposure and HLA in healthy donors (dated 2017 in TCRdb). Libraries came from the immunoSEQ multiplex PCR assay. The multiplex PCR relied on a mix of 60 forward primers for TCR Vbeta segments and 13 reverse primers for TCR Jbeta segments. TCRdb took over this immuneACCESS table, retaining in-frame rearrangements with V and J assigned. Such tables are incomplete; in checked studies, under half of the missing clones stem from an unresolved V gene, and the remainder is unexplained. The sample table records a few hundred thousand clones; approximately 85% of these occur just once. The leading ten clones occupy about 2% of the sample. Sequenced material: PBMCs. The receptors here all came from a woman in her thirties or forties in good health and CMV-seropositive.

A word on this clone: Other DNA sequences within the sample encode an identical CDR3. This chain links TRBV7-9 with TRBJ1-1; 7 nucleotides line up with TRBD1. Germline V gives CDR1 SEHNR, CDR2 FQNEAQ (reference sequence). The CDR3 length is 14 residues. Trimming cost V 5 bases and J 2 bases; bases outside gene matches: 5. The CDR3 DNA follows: TGTGCCAGCAGCCTCGGGACAGCTAACACTGAAGCTTTCTTT. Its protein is CASSLGTANTEAFF.

The CDR3 nucleotides are TGCGCCAGCAGCCACAGTACGAGGATCCAAATGAACATTCAGTACTTC. Its protein product is CASSHSTRIQMNIQYF. The rearrangement uses TRBV4-3 and TRBJ2-4; no clear D. Deletions cut 3 bases from V and 7 bases from J, with 19 bases between. This CDR3 comprises 16 residues. Germline V CDR1 and CDR2: LGHNA, YSLEER.

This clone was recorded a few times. CDR3 DNA: TGTGCCAGCAGCTTTGGGGAGGGCCCTCAAGCTTTCTTT. This sequence encodes CASSFGEGPQAFF. The rearrangement uses TRBV5-6 and TRBJ1-1; no reliable D call. Germline V gene lookup returns CDR1 SGHDT and CDR2 YYEEEE. Trimming removed 2 bases at V and 9 bases at J, with 14 bases between. The CDR3 contains 13 residues.

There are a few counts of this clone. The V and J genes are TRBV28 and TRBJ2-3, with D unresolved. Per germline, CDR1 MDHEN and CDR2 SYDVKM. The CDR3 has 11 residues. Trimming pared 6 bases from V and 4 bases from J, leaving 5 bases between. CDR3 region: CASRASDTQYF. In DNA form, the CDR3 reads TGTGCCAGCAGGGCTTCAGATACGCAGTATTTT.

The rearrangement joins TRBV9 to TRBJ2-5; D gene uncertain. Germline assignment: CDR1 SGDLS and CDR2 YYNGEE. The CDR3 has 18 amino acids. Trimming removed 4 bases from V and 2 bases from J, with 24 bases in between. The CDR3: CASSPEEWPEPRQETQYF. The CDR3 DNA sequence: TGTGCCAGCAGCCCCGAGGAGTGGCCCGAGCCAAGACAAGAGACCCAGTACTTC.

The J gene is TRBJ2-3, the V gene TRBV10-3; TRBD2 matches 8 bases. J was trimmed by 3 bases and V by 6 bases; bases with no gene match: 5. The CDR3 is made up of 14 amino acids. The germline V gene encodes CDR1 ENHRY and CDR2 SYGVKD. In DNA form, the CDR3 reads TGTGCCATCAGAGAGGGACTAGTAACAGATACGCAGTATTTT. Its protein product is CAIREGLVTDTQYF.

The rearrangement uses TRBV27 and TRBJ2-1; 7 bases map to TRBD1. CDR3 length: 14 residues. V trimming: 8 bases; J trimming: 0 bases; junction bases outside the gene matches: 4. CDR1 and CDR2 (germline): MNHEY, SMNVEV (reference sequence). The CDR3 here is CASSDRVSYNEQFF. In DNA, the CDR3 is TGTGCCAGCTCCGACAGGGTCTCCTACAATGAGCAGTTCTTC.

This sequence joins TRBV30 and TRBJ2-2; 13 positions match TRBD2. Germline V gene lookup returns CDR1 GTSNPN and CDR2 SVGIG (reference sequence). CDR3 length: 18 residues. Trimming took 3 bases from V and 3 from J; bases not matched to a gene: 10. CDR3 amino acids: CAWSRVGLAGRHTGELFF. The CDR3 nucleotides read TGTGCCTGGAGCAGGGTGGGACTAGCGGGACGTCACACCGGGGAGCTGTTTTTT.

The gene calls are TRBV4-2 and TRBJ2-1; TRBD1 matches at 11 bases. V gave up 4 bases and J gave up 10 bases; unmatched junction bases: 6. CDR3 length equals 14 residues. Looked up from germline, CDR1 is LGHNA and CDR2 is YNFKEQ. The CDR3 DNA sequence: TGTGCCAGCAGCCGTGGACAGGGGGCCCAAGAGCAGTTCTTC. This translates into CASSRGQGAQEQFF.

This CDR3 is CASTLGGYGYTF. The CDR3 DNA sequence: TGTGCCAGCACCCTAGGAGGGTATGGCTACACCTTC. The chain uses TRBV28 and TRBJ1-2; D is undetermined. The V end lost 7 bases, the J end lost 5 bases, and 11 bases lay between the germline ends. The CDR3 runs 12 residues. Germline V gene lookup returns CDR1 MDHEN and CDR2 SYDVKM.

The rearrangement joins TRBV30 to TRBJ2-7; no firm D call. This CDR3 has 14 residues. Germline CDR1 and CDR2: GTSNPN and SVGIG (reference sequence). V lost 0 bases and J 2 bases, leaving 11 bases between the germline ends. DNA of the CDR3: TGTGCCTGGAGTGTGGGCAGCTACACCTACGAGCAGTACTTC. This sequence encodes CAWSVGSYTYEQYF.

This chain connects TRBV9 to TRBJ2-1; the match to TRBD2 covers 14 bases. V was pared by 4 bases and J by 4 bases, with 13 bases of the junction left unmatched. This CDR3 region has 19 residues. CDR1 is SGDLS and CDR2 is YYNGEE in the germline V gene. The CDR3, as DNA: TGTGCCAGCAGCACCGGGGGGCGACTAGCGGGAGGGGGGTACAATGAGCAGTTCTTC. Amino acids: CASSTGGRLAGGGYNEQFF.

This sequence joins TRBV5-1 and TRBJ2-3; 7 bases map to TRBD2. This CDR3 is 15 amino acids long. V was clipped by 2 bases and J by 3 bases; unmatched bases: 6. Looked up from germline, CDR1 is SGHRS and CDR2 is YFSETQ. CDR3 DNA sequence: TGCGCCAGCAGCTTCCCTAGCGGCCGTACAGATACGCAGTATTTT. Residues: CASSFPSGRTDTQYF.

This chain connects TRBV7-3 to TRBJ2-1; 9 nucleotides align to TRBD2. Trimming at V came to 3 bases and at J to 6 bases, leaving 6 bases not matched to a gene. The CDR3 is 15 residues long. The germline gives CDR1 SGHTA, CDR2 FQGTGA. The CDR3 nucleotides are TGTGCCAGCAGCTTTGCGGGAGGGCCCTCCAATGAGCAGTTCTTC. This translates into CASSFAGGPSNEQFF.

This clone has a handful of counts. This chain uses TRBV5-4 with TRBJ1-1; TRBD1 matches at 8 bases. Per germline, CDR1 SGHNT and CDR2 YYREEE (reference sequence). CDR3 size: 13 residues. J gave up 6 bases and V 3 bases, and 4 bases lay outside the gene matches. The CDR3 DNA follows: TGTGCCAGCAGCTGGGACAGGTTGTCTGAAGCTTTCTTT. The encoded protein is CASSWDRLSEAFF.

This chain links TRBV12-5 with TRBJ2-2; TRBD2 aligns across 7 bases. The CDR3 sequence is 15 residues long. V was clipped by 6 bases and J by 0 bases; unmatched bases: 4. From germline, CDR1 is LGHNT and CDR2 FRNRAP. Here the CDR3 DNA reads TGTGCTAGTGGCCCGACTAGCCCGAACACCGGGGAGCTGTTTTTT. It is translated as CASGPTSPNTGELFF.

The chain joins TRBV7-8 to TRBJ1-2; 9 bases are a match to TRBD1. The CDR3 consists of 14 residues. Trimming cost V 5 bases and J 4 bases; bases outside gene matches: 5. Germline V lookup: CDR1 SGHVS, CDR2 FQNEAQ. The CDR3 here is CASSDGTGTYGYTF. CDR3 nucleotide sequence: TGTGCCAGCAGCGACGGGACAGGGACCTATGGCTACACCTTC.

CDR3 loop: CASLKDSSYEQYF. CDR3 nucleotide sequence: TGTGCCAGCCTTAAGGACAGCTCCTACGAGCAGTACTTC. V and J are TRBV2 and TRBJ2-7, with a tentative D call TRBD1 (6 bases). CDR1 SNHLY and CDR2 FYNNEI come from the germline V gene. This CDR3 region has 13 residues. V lost 8 bases and J lost 0, with 11 bases in between.